Shown below are 10 T cell receptor beta chains from a single sample sequenced in a study of T cell responses to AZD1222 COVID-19 vaccine. TCRdb keeps only in-frame clones here, not all; method: immunoSEQ multiplex PCR. The repertoire holds under 140,000 clones, with roughly 87% as singletons. This specimen was peripheral blood, taken on day 0 of AZD1222 vaccination. These TCRs come from an adult in good health.

This clone has just one count. The rearrangement joins TRBV5-8 to TRBJ2-7; D is unresolved. This CDR3 has 15 residues. Germline V gene lookup returns CDR1 SGHTS and CDR2 YDEGEE. The V end lost 1 base, the J end lost 7 bases, and 18 bases lay between the germline ends. The chain's CDR3 is CASSLQGIRTLEQYF. The CDR3 nucleotides read TGTGCCAGCAGCTTGCAAGGAATACGGACCCTGGAGCAGTACTTC.

The chain uses TRBV19 and TRBJ2-1, with 8 positions matching TRBD2. Germline V lookup: CDR1 LNHDA, CDR2 SQIVND (reference sequence). V trimming: 7 bases; J trimming: 9 bases; junction bases outside the gene matches: 20. The CDR3 runs to 17 residues. CDR3 sequence (DNA): TGTGCCAGTATAGGATTTGGGGTGGTTCCGGGAGGGACTGAGCAGTTCTTC. Protein sequence: CASIGFGVVPGGTEQFF.

J is TRBJ2-3 and V is TRBV7-6; D is undetermined. The ends were cut back, 6 bases at V and 0 bases at J, with 10 bases in the middle. The CDR3 consists of 14 residues. Germline loops: CDR1 SGHVS, CDR2 FNYEAQ. The CDR3 region is CASSIMPSTDTQYF. CDR3 sequence (DNA): TGTGCCAGCAGTATAATGCCTAGCACAGATACGCAGTATTTT.

The chain recombines TRBV9 with TRBJ2-2; 7 nucleotides line up with TRBD1. Trimming at V came to 2 bases and at J to 2 bases, leaving 3 bases not matched to a gene. This CDR3 is 15 amino acids long. Germline CDR1 is SGDLS and CDR2 is YYNGEE. The CDR3 DNA reads as TGTGCCAGCAGCGTGAGGACAGGCAACACCGGGGAGCTGTTTTTT. It specifies CASSVRTGNTGELFF.

The J gene is TRBJ1-1, the V gene TRBV5-1, with D uncertain. The CDR3 spans 14 residues. The V end lost 5 bases, the J end lost 0 bases, and 11 bases lay between the germline ends. Germline V CDR1 and CDR2: SGHRS, YFSETQ. In DNA, the CDR3 is TGCGCCAGCAGTCTGGGCAACGTGAACACTGAAGCTTTCTTT. Translation: CASSLGNVNTEAFF.

The V and J genes are TRBV6-1 and TRBJ2-7; TRBD2 matches 7 bases. Germline V gene lookup returns CDR1 MNHNS and CDR2 SASEGT. This CDR3 has 14 residues. The junction had 1 base not matched to a gene; V was cut back by 1 base and J by 1 base. The chain's CDR3 is CASSEGGRSYEQYF. The CDR3 region has the DNA TGTGCCAGCAGTGAAGGCGGGAGATCCTACGAGCAGTACTTC.

The rearrangement joins TRBV5-8 to TRBJ1-5; a possible D gene is TRBD1 (5 bases). Between the trimmed V and J ends, which lost 4 bases and 0 bases, there was a span of 14 bases. The CDR3 totals 16 residues. The germline gives CDR1 SGHTS, CDR2 YDEGEE. The CDR3 spells CASSRGARYSNQPQHF. CDR3 coding DNA: TGTGCCAGCAGCCGCGGGGCCCGGTATAGCAATCAGCCCCAGCATTTT.

J is TRBJ2-1 and V is TRBV7-9, with a possible D match to TRBD2 (5 bases). Germline loops: CDR1 SEHNR, CDR2 FQNEAQ (reference sequence). The CDR3 has 14 amino acids. Trimming left V 4 bases short and J 4 bases short, with 11 bases between. CDR3 protein: CASSSAGTYNEQFF. The CDR3 nucleotides are TGTGCCAGCAGCTCCGCGGGTACTTACAATGAGCAGTTCTTC.

The V gene is TRBV3-1 (or the pseudogene TRBV3-2), the J gene TRBJ1-5; D gene uncertain. Germline V gene data show CDR1 as LGHDT and CDR2 as YNNKEL (reference sequence). The CDR3 is made up of 14 amino acids. V was shortened by 5 bases and J by 3 bases, with 11 bases between the two germline ends. CDR3 amino acids: CASSGQVSNQPQHF. The CDR3 DNA sequence: TGTGCCAGCAGCGGCCAGGTATCCAATCAGCCCCAGCATTTT.

Only one count was recorded for this clone. V gene TRBV24-1 combines with J gene TRBJ2-2; D assignment may be TRBD1 or TRBD2 (5 bases each). Trimming removed 8 bases at V and 4 bases at J, with 13 bases between. This CDR3 spans 14 amino acids. Germline V gene lookup returns CDR1 KGHDR and CDR2 SFDVKD. The CDR3 region has the DNA TGTGCCACCACTTCGGGACGTTTCACCGGGGAGCTGTTTTTT. It is translated as CATTSGRFTGELFF.